These 16 T cell receptor beta chains were all obtained from the same sample, sequenced in a study of T cell clones after liver transplantation. Libraries were prepared by immunoSEQ multiplex PCR; TCRdb keeps only in-frame clonotypes and omits some of them. The sample consists of roughly 70,000 clones, roughly 90% of them appearing once. The sample in question was CD4+ T cells from blood, obtained before liver transplant. These receptor sequences come from a human donor who received a liver transplant.

The chain employs TRBV7-2 and TRBJ2-1; the match to TRBD2 covers 8 bases. V trimming: 0 bases; J trimming: 7 bases; junction bases outside the gene matches: 5. The length of the CDR3 is 15 residues. Germline lookup yields CDR1 SGHTA and CDR2 FQGNSA. The chain's CDR3 is CASSLAWGLENEQFF. Here the CDR3 DNA reads TGTGCCAGCAGCTTAGCGTGGGGACTAGAGAATGAGCAGTTCTTC.

The chain uses TRBV5-1 and TRBJ2-2; possibly TRBD1 for D (6 bases). CDR3 length equals 15 residues. The germline gives CDR1 SGHRS, CDR2 YFSETQ. With 2 bases removed from V and 0 bases from J, the gap between germline ends came to 8 bases. CDR3 bases: TGCGCCAGCAGCTTAGGACAGACGAACACCGGGGAGCTGTTTTTT. It is translated as CASSLGQTNTGELFF.

V usage is TRBV5-4 and J usage is TRBJ1-1; TRBD1 is a possible D gene (6 bases). V was trimmed by 4 bases and J by 5 bases, leaving 12 bases between them. This CDR3 has 13 amino acids. Germline lookup yields CDR1 SGHNT and CDR2 YYREEE (reference sequence). This CDR3 reads CASSARGGTEAFF. The CDR3 DNA reads as TGTGCCAGCAGCGCCAGGGGTGGGACTGAAGCTTTCTTT.

The J gene is TRBJ2-5, the V gene TRBV28; TRBD1 might be the D (6 bases). The CDR3 covers 15 residues. The germline V and J ends were trimmed by 2 bases and 5 bases, with 15 bases remaining between them. Germline V gene sequence: CDR1 MDHEN, CDR2 SYDVKM. CDR3 sequence (DNA): TGTGCCAGCAGTTTACCAGGGGCCCTCCCCGAGACCCAGTACTTC. The encoded protein is CASSLPGALPETQYF.

The chain carries TRBV9 and TRBJ2-3, with a weak D call TRBD1 (6 bases). Per the germline V gene, CDR1 is SGDLS and CDR2 is YYNGEE. The CDR3 loop spans 15 amino acids. Trimming cost V 0 bases and J 4 bases, with 12 bases left between them. The CDR3 loop is CASSVDVQGPDTQYF. The CDR3, as DNA: TGTGCCAGCAGCGTAGACGTCCAGGGGCCAGATACGCAGTATTTT.

The V call is TRBV9, the J call TRBJ1-4; 7 bases are a match to TRBD1. CDR3 length: 15 residues. Germline loops: CDR1 SGDLS, CDR2 YYNGEE. Trimming removed 3 bases from V and 3 bases from J; junction bases left unmatched: 5. As DNA, the CDR3 is TGTGCCAGCAGCGGCCGACAGGGTGCTAATGAAAAACTGTTTTTT. Translated: CASSGRQGANEKLFF.

The chain carries TRBV11-2 and TRBJ2-2, with TRBD2 matching 11 bases. Germline V CDR1 and CDR2: SGHAT, FQNNGV. The CDR3 length is 17 residues. V dropped 4 bases and J dropped 5; count of bases not matched to a gene: 9. The CDR3 coding sequence is TGTGCCAGCAGCTCCTATCTAGCGGGAGGAAGGACCGGGGAGCTGTTTTTT. It codes for CASSSYLAGGRTGELFF.

The V and J genes are TRBV2 and TRBJ2-7; 11 bases are a match to TRBD1. The V gene's germline CDR1 is SNHLY and CDR2 FYNNEI. V gave up 10 bases and J gave up 3 bases; unmatched junction bases: 8. The CDR3 is made up of 14 amino acids. CDR3 region: CATGQGAGVYEQYF. The CDR3 region has the DNA TGTGCCACCGGACAGGGGGCGGGAGTCTACGAGCAGTACTTC.

The V call is TRBV27, the J call TRBJ1-1, with unresolved D. Germline V gene data show CDR1 as MNHEY and CDR2 as SMNVEV (reference sequence). The CDR3 spans 13 residues. The germline V and J ends were trimmed by 3 bases and 8 bases, with 13 bases remaining between them. As DNA, the CDR3 is TGTGCCAGCAGTTTCAGCTGGGGAAGGGAAGCTTTCTTT. It encodes CASSFSWGREAFF.

The chain combines TRBV6-5 with TRBJ2-1, with D maybe TRBD2 (5 bases). The CDR3 totals 15 residues. Deletions cut 3 bases from V and 6 bases from J, with 15 bases between. Per the germline V gene, CDR1 is MNHEY and CDR2 is SVGAGI. The CDR3, as DNA: TGTGCCAGCAGTTATTTGGGGTCCGAGGGCAATGAGCAGTTCTTC. This gives the protein CASSYLGSEGNEQFF.

In this sample, this clone turned up a few times. The J gene is TRBJ2-1, the V gene TRBV5-1; 8 bases line up with TRBD2. Germline trimming cut 3 bases from V and 9 bases from J; bases unmatched to any gene: 8. Germline V gene data show CDR1 as SGHRS and CDR2 as YFSETQ. This CDR3 is 14 amino acids long. Here the CDR3 reads CASSSGLVEGEQFF. The CDR3 nucleotides read TGCGCCAGCAGCTCGGGACTAGTAGAGGGTGAGCAGTTCTTC.

In DNA form, the CDR3 reads TGTGCCAGCAGTTACTCCCGGTCAGGGGTATTCTACGAGCAGTACTTC. Its protein product is CASSYSRSGVFYEQYF. This rearrangement joins TRBV6-6 to TRBJ2-7; possible D gene TRBD1, 6 bases. The V and J ends lost 0 bases and 3 bases respectively, with 15 bases between them. The CDR3 runs to 16 residues. CDR1 and CDR2 (germline): MNHNY, SVGAGI (reference sequence).

The rearrangement joins TRBV7-6 to TRBJ1-1; no clear D gene. This CDR3 spans 12 amino acids. Germline V gene sequence: CDR1 SGHVS, CDR2 FNYEAQ. The V end was cut by 5 bases, the J end by 1 base, with 5 bases between. The CDR3 DNA follows: TGTGCCAGCAGCCAAAGGAACACTGAAGCTTTCTTT. The encoded protein is CASSQRNTEAFF. Full variable domain (outside the CDR3, taken from reference TRBV7-6 and TRBJ1-1): GAGVSQSPRYKVTKRGQDVALRCDPISGHVSLYWYRQALGQGPEFLTYFNYEAQQDKSGLPNDRFSAERPEGSISTLTIQRTEQRDSAMYRCASSQRNTEAFFGQGTRLTVV.

In its sample, this clone was seen once. The V gene is TRBV19, the J gene TRBJ1-5; D remains ambiguous. V shed 6 bases and J shed 0 bases, with 9 bases lying between them. CDR1 and CDR2 from the germline V gene are LNHDA and SQIVND (reference sequence). The CDR3 covers 14 residues. The CDR3 coding sequence is TGTGCCAGTAGCGAAAAAAATAGCAATCAGCCCCAGCATTTT. Amino acid sequence: CASSEKNSNQPQHF.

The rearrangement joins TRBV5-1 to TRBJ2-1; TRBD2 matches 7 bases. Losses at the gene ends were 2 bases for V and 9 bases for J; bases not matched to a gene: 8. In germline, CDR1 is SGHRS, CDR2 YFSETQ. CDR3 length: 14 amino acids. This chain's CDR3 is CASSFDAGVAEQFF. CDR3 nucleotide sequence: TGCGCCAGCAGCTTTGACGCGGGAGTGGCTGAGCAGTTCTTC.

CDR3 amino acids: CASSYTPTSGSHEQYF. The DNA for the CDR3 is TGTGCCAGCAGTTACACTCCAACTAGCGGGAGCCACGAGCAGTACTTC. The rearrangement links TRBV6-5 to TRBJ2-7, with 11 bases identical to TRBD2. CDR1 is MNHEY, CDR2 SVGAGI, per germline. The junction had 8 bases not matched to a gene; V was cut back by 2 bases and J by 5 bases. CDR3 length equals 16 residues.